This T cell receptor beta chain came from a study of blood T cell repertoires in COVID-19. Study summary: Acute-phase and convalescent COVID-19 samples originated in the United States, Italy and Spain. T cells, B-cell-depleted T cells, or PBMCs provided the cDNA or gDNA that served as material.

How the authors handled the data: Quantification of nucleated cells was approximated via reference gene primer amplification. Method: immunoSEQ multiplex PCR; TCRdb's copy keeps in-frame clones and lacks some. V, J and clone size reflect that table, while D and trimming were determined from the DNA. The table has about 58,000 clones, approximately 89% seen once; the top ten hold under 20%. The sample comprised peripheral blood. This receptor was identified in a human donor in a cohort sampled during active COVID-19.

The CDR3 coding sequence is TGTGCCAGCAGCGACAGGGTAATGGACGAGCAGTACTTC. Its protein product is CASSDRVMDEQYF. The rearrangement uses TRBV6-5 and TRBJ2-7; TRBD1 matches at 7 bases. The V and J ends lost 6 bases and 5 bases, in that order; junction bases with no gene match: 7. Germline values: CDR1 MNHEY, CDR2 SVGAGI. The CDR3 spans 13 residues.